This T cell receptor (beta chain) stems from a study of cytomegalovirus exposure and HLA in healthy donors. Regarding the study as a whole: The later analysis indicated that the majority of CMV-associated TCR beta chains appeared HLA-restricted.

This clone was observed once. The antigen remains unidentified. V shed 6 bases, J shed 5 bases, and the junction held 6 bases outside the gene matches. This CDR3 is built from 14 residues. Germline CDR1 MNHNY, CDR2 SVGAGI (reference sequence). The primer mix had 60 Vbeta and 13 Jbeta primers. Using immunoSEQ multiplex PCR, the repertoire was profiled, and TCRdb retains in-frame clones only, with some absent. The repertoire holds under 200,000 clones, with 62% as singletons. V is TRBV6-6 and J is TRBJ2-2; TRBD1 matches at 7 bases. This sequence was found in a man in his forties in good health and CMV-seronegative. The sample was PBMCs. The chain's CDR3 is CASSPQGHTGELFF. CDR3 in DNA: TGTGCCAGCAGCCCACAGGGGCATACCGGGGAGCTGTTTTTT.